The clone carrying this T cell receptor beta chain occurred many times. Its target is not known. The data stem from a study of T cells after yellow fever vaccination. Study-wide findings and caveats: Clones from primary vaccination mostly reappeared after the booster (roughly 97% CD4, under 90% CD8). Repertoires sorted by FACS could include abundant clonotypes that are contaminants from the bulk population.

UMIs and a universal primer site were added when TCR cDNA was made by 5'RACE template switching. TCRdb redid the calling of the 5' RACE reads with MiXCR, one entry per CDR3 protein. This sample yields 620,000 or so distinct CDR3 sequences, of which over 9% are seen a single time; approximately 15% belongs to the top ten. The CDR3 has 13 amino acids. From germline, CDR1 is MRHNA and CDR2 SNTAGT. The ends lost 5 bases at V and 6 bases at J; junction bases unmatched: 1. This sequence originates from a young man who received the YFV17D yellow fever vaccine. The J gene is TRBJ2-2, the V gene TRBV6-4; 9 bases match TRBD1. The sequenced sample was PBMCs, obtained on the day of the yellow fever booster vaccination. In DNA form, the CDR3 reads TGTGCCAGCAGTCGGACAGGGGCCGGGGAGCTGTTTTTT. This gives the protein CASSRTGAGELFF.